The rows below give T cell receptor beta chains drawn from one sample of a study of blood T cells in healthy people across ages. One entry per CDR3 protein results from TCRdb running MiXCR on the 5' RACE reads. The sample includes about 1 million distinct CDR3 sequences, over 35% of them seen just once. Source material: blood. These receptors were obtained from a woman aged 55-69 years in good health. Each CDR3 is given with its conserved first and last residue. The order of the fields is J gene, V gene, CDR3 protein.

j_gene: TRBJ2-1
v_gene: TRBV20-1
CDR3aa: CSARLAGRYNEQFF

j_gene: TRBJ2-5
v_gene: TRBV10-3
CDR3aa: CAISDFSASGTRGIHQETQYF

j_gene: NA
v_gene: TRBV11-3
CDR3aa: CASSKTGGILETQYF

j_gene: TRBJ1-5
v_gene: TRBV27
CDR3aa: CASSATGGRFSNQPQHF

j_gene: TRBJ2-5
v_gene: TRBV10-2
CDR3aa: CASNPGGTGVQETQYF

j_gene: TRBJ2-5
v_gene: TRBV19
CDR3aa: CASSIGSGSSETQYF

j_gene: TRBJ2-5
v_gene: TRBV29-1
CDR3aa: CSVEVGIETQYF

j_gene: TRBJ2-3
v_gene: TRBV15
CDR3aa: CATAKREWHTQYF

j_gene: TRBJ2-7
v_gene: TRBV7-9
CDR3aa: CASSTGRGGSPYEQYF

j_gene: NA
v_gene: TRBV6-1
CDR3aa: CASRVDRANEQYF

j_gene: TRBJ2-5
v_gene: TRBV20-1
CDR3aa: CSATHLYQETQYF

j_gene: TRBJ2-6
v_gene: TRBV7-2
CDR3aa: CASSFDPTGANVLTF

j_gene: TRBJ2-7
v_gene: TRBV20-1
CDR3aa: CSAAPLDRASYEQYF

j_gene: TRBJ1-2
v_gene: TRBV6-1
CDR3aa: CASGLAGSGYTF

j_gene: TRBJ2-3
v_gene: TRBV12-3/TRBV12-4
CDR3aa: CASSLRFEEYF

j_gene: TRBJ2-1
v_gene: TRBV27
CDR3aa: CASKEGAPRYNEQFF

j_gene: TRBJ2-3
v_gene: TRBV20-1
CDR3aa: CSARDKGMPRARDTQYF

j_gene: TRBJ1-1
v_gene: TRBV2
CDR3aa: CASSEGTGVFDISPEAFF

j_gene: TRBJ2-5
v_gene: TRBV15
CDR3aa: CATSRDLAGIGETQYF

j_gene: TRBJ2-7
v_gene: TRBV5-1
CDR3aa: CASSVGENEQYF

j_gene: TRBJ2-5
v_gene: TRBV28
CDR3aa: CASSGRDTQYF

j_gene: TRBJ1-2
v_gene: TRBV6-6
CDR3aa: CASTPLGGNGYTF

j_gene: TRBJ2-5
v_gene: TRBV12-3/TRBV12-4
CDR3aa: CASSFKRKPPKQETQYF